Listed here are 22 T cell receptor beta chains from one sample, sequenced in a study of T cell responses to AZD1222 COVID-19 vaccine. The assay was immunoSEQ multiplex PCR, and TCRdb's table has in-frame clones only and misses some. The data hold approximately 120,000 clones, with just under 90% observed a single time. The sample here was peripheral blood, taken on day 0 of AZD1222 vaccination. These receptors came from an adult in good health.

The CDR3 sequence is CASRTIGGKEQYF. The CDR3 DNA reads TGTGCCAGCAGAACCATAGGGGGGAAAGAGCAGTACTTC. This chain joins TRBV11-2 and TRBJ2-7, with D perhaps assigned TRBD1 or TRBD2 (6 bases each). Looked up from germline, CDR1 is SGHAT and CDR2 is FQNNGV. The CDR3 runs 13 residues. V lost 6 bases and J 7 bases, leaving 16 bases between the germline ends.

About this clone: The same CDR3 arises from other DNA sequences in this sample as well. The chain uses TRBV24-1 and TRBJ2-7; 9 nucleotides match TRBD1. CDR1 and CDR2 from the germline V gene are KGHDR and SFDVKD. The length of the CDR3 is 15 residues. J was trimmed by 2 bases and V by 3 bases; bases with no gene match: 4. As DNA, the CDR3 is TGTGCCACCAGTGATCCGGGACAGGGTGCCTACGAGCAGTACTTC. Amino acids: CATSDPGQGAYEQYF.

The J gene is TRBJ2-3, the V gene TRBV2; possible D gene TRBD2, 5 bases. The length of the CDR3 is 14 residues. The germline CDR1 and CDR2 sequences are SNHLY and FYNNEI. Trimming stripped 1 base from V and 4 bases from J, with 9 bases between. The DNA for the CDR3 is TGTGCCAGCAGTGAAGGGAGGTCGCCAGATACGCAGTATTTT. It encodes CASSEGRSPDTQYF.

V and J are TRBV18 and TRBJ2-3; D ambiguous. Trimming cost V 2 bases and J 5 bases, with 11 bases left between them. The CDR3 length is 14 residues. Germline lookup yields CDR1 KGHSH and CDR2 LQKENI. Here the CDR3 DNA reads TGTGCCAGCTCACCAGGTATCGACGGAGATACGCAGTATTTT. Amino acids: CASSPGIDGDTQYF.

This rearrangement joins TRBV6-2 or TRBV6-3 to TRBJ2-5; TRBD2 matches at 13 bases. This CDR3 comprises 16 residues. Germline values: CDR1 MNHEY, CDR2 SVGEGT. V dropped 5 bases and J dropped 4; count of bases not matched to a gene: 7. CDR3 DNA: TGTGCCAGCAGTCGAGAAGGACTAGCGGGAGCAGAGACCCAGTACTTC. Translated, it gives CASSREGLAGAETQYF.

This clone was counted between two and nine times. V usage is TRBV2 and J usage is TRBJ1-3, with D possibly matching TRBD1 (5 bases). This CDR3 contains 14 residues. The germline V and J ends were trimmed by 6 bases and 6 bases, with 15 bases remaining between them. Germline V gene lookup returns CDR1 SNHLY and CDR2 FYNNEI. The CDR3 DNA reads as TGTGCCAGCAGCTTCGGACAACAGGCAAACACCATATATTTT. Its translation is CASSFGQQANTIYF.

This clone was detected once. The chain joins TRBV9 to TRBJ2-7, with D perhaps matching TRBD1 (6 bases). Germline V gene sequence: CDR1 SGDLS, CDR2 YYNGEE. CDR3 size: 13 residues. V gave up 3 bases and J gave up 7 bases, with 14 bases separating them. In DNA form, the CDR3 reads TGTGCCAGCAGCGGGACACAGGGTACAGAGCAGTACTTC. Protein sequence: CASSGTQGTEQYF.

This clone appeared many times. The chain combines TRBV5-5 with TRBJ1-6; 8 nucleotides match TRBD1. Trimming at V came to 0 bases and at J to 8 bases, leaving 4 bases not matched to a gene. Germline CDR1 reads SGHKS; CDR2 reads YYEKEE (reference sequence). The CDR3 is 15 residues long. The CDR3 DNA is TGTGCCAGCAGCTTGGCAGGGGGCAAGGATTCACCCCTCCACTTT. Translated, it gives CASSLAGGKDSPLHF.

The CDR3 sequence: CASSWDSFYEQYF. The CDR3 DNA follows: TGTGCCAGCAGCTGGGATTCGTTCTACGAGCAGTACTTC. The rearrangement links TRBV7-8 to TRBJ2-7; D is unresolved. This CDR3 has 13 amino acids. Germline V gene sequence: CDR1 SGHVS, CDR2 FQNEAQ. Between the trimmed V and J ends, which lost 4 bases and 3 bases, there was a span of 10 bases.

The chain employs TRBV10-3 and TRBJ2-5, with D perhaps matching TRBD2 (5 bases). The CDR3 spans 14 residues. Germline V gene sequence: CDR1 ENHRY, CDR2 SYGVKD. The germline V and J ends were trimmed by 0 bases and 3 bases, with 8 bases remaining between them. As DNA, the CDR3 is TGTGCCATCAGTGAGTCAGGACTTAAAGAGACCCAGTACTTC. Its translation is CAISESGLKETQYF.

This chain connects TRBV12-3 or TRBV12-4 to TRBJ2-5; possible D gene TRBD1, 6 bases. The V end was cut by 7 bases, the J end by 5 bases, with 14 bases between. The CDR3 contains 13 residues. This chain's CDR3 is CASTPDRGETQYF. The CDR3 nucleotides are TGTGCCAGCACCCCGGACAGAGGCGAGACCCAGTACTTC.

The rearrangement links TRBV20-1 to TRBJ2-3; the match to TRBD2 covers 9 bases. V gave up 3 bases and J gave up 5 bases; unmatched junction bases: 6. Germline V lookup: CDR1 DFQATT, CDR2 SNEGSKA (reference sequence). CDR3 length: 14 residues. This chain's CDR3 is CSASPSGTGDTQYF. CDR3 DNA: TGCAGTGCTAGTCCTAGCGGGACGGGAGATACGCAGTATTTT.

The gene calls are TRBV3-1 (or the pseudogene TRBV3-2) and TRBJ1-2, with 7 positions matching TRBD1. V gave up 0 bases and J gave up 8 bases; unmatched junction bases: 12. This CDR3 spans 16 amino acids. CDR1 and CDR2 (germline): LGHDT, YNNKEL (reference sequence). This CDR3 is CASSQESLTGRDGYTF. CDR3 sequence (DNA): TGTGCCAGCAGCCAAGAGTCGTTGACAGGGCGAGACGGCTACACCTTC.

The rearrangement links TRBV19 to TRBJ2-1; D unclear. V shed 7 bases and J shed 10 bases, with 17 bases lying between them. Germline V gene lookup returns CDR1 LNHDA and CDR2 SQIVND (reference sequence). This CDR3 comprises 13 residues. The CDR3, as DNA: TGTGCCAGTATGAAATCGGGCGAATGGGAGCAGTTCTTC. Its translation: CASMKSGEWEQFF.

The rearrangement links TRBV6-2 or TRBV6-3 to TRBJ2-7; 10 bases are a match to TRBD1. The V segment lost 2 bases and the J segment 5 bases; nucleotides outside the gene matches: 21. The CDR3 spans 20 residues. Germline V CDR1 and CDR2: MNHEY, SVGEGT. The CDR3 bases are TGTGCCAGCAGTTACGATCGGGGGAAGGTGCGGGACAGGGGAACCAACGAGCAGTACTTC. Protein sequence: CASSYDRGKVRDRGTNEQYF.

The CDR3 sequence is CASSLDFKTQYF. DNA for the CDR3: TGCGCCAGCAGCTTGGATTTCAAGACCCAGTACTTC. V is TRBV5-1 and J is TRBJ2-5; D gene unclear. The germline gives CDR1 SGHRS, CDR2 YFSETQ. The V end was cut by 0 bases, the J end by 6 bases, with 6 bases between. The CDR3 covers 12 residues.

The chain combines TRBV6-6 with TRBJ1-5, with TRBD1 matching over 10 bases. After removal of 4 bases from V and 4 bases from J, the junction contained 4 bases not matched to a gene. Germline CDR1 reads MNHNY; CDR2 reads SVGAGI (reference sequence). This CDR3 has 15 amino acids. CDR3 sequence: CASSLRQGANQPQHF. CDR3 bases: TGTGCCAGCAGTTTGCGACAGGGGGCAAATCAGCCCCAGCATTTT.

This clone has more than one count but fewer than ten. The chain links TRBV7-9 to TRBJ1-1; TRBD1 agrees at 7 bases. The V and J ends lost 0 bases and 10 bases, in that order; junction bases with no gene match: 2. Germline V CDR1 and CDR2: SEHNR, FQNEAQ (reference sequence). The CDR3 covers 12 residues. As DNA, the CDR3 is TGTGCCAGCAGCTTAGCAGGGGGCGCAGCTTTCTTT. Translating it yields CASSLAGGAAFF. The whole variable domain, filled in from reference TRBV7-9 and TRBJ1-1, reads DTGVSQNPRHKITKRGQNVTFRCDPISEHNRLYWYRQTLGQGPEFLTYFQNEAQLEKSRLLSDRFSAERPKGSFSTLEIQRTEQGDSAMYLCASSLAGGAAFFGQGTRLTVV.

This rearrangement joins TRBV18 to TRBJ1-2; 8 bases are a match to TRBD1. The CDR3 loop spans 16 amino acids. Germline V gene sequence: CDR1 KGHSH, CDR2 LQKENI. V trimming: 6 bases; J trimming: 2 bases; junction bases outside the gene matches: 11. The DNA of the CDR3 is TGTGCCAGCTCCGACAACTTGGGGGACAGGAACTATGGCTACACCTTC. It translates to CASSDNLGDRNYGYTF.

This rearrangement joins TRBV11-2 to TRBJ2-1; possibly TRBD1 or TRBD2 for D (5 bases each). Germline lookup yields CDR1 SGHAT and CDR2 FQNNGV. Trimming cost V 2 bases and J 4 bases, with 15 bases left between them. This CDR3 contains 16 residues. The DNA for the CDR3 is TGTGCCAGCAGCTTACACACGGGACGGAGGTACAATGAGCAGTTCTTC. It translates to CASSLHTGRRYNEQFF.

The chain combines TRBV6-6 with TRBJ2-7; 10 nucleotides agree with TRBD1. This CDR3 has 15 residues. The V gene's germline CDR1 is MNHNY and CDR2 SVGAGI (reference sequence). Trimming at V came to 6 bases and at J to 1 base, leaving 6 bases not matched to a gene. The CDR3 spells CASRPDRGMSYEQYF. CDR3 DNA: TGTGCCAGCAGACCGGACAGGGGGATGTCCTACGAGCAGTACTTC.

The V call is TRBV5-4, the J call TRBJ2-2; the match to TRBD1 covers 12 bases. Germline-derived CDR1 and CDR2 are SGHNT and YYREEE (reference sequence). CDR3 length: 16 amino acids. V shed 4 bases and J 7 bases; nucleotides not matched to a gene: 8. CDR3 bases: TGTGCCAGCAGCAGGGGGGGACAGGGGGCAAGCGGGGAGCTGTTTTTT. Protein sequence: CASSRGGQGASGELFF.